A selection of T cell receptor beta chains follows, all from one sample in a study of blood T cell repertoires in COVID-19. Some clones are missing from TCRdb's copy, which holds only in-frame ones; the method was immunoSEQ multiplex PCR. The table lists hundreds of thousands of clones, around 88% of them singletons, with about 3.3% in the top ten. Specimen: PBMCs or T cells enriched from blood (not recorded which). The receptors stem from a woman in her thirties or forties with acute COVID-19. CDR3s include the opening cysteine and the closing phenylalanine or tryptophan. D genes are given only for firm matches.

v_gene: TRBV4-1
d_gene: TRBD1
j_gene: TRBJ1-5
CDR3aa: CASSPLGDRGIQPQHF

v_gene: TRBV10-3
d_gene: TRBD2
j_gene: TRBJ2-2
CDR3aa: CAISEGTRRTGELFF

v_gene: TRBV7-9
d_gene: .
j_gene: TRBJ2-1
CDR3aa: CASSLALGAEQFF

v_gene: TRBV19
d_gene: TRBD1
j_gene: TRBJ1-2
CDR3aa: CASSTPGTGDNYGYTF

v_gene: TRBV6-1
d_gene: TRBD1
j_gene: TRBJ2-7
CDR3aa: CASSEDRGFVDEQYF

v_gene: TRBV19
d_gene: .
j_gene: TRBJ2-7
CDR3aa: CASSIEGGRSYEQYF

v_gene: TRBV19
d_gene: TRBD1
j_gene: TRBJ2-3
CDR3aa: CASSIEGTAMGDTQYF

v_gene: TRBV19
d_gene: TRBD2
j_gene: TRBJ2-7
CDR3aa: CASSDPGGTSYEQYF

v_gene: TRBV12-3/TRBV12-4
d_gene: .
j_gene: TRBJ1-4
CDR3aa: CASSLRGNEKLFF

v_gene: TRBV2
d_gene: .
j_gene: TRBJ1-1
CDR3aa: CASSSRGGGTEAFF

v_gene: TRBV28
d_gene: .
j_gene: TRBJ2-7
CDR3aa: CASSLRNREDEQYF

v_gene: TRBV5-1
d_gene: TRBD1
j_gene: TRBJ1-3
CDR3aa: CASSGGTGGSGNTIYF

v_gene: TRBV5-1
d_gene: TRBD1
j_gene: TRBJ2-7
CDR3aa: CASSQGHEQYF

v_gene: TRBV18
d_gene: TRBD1
j_gene: TRBJ2-3
CDR3aa: CASSQLGQGATDTQYF

v_gene: TRBV5-1
d_gene: .
j_gene: TRBJ1-1
CDR3aa: CASSLVPSQGGTEAFF

v_gene: TRBV11-3
d_gene: .
j_gene: TRBJ2-5
CDR3aa: CASSLVLGRETQYF

v_gene: TRBV2
d_gene: .
j_gene: TRBJ2-5
CDR3aa: CASNRVGGTQYF

v_gene: TRBV4-1
d_gene: .
j_gene: TRBJ1-2
CDR3aa: CASSQELGGYGYTF

v_gene: TRBV19
d_gene: TRBD2
j_gene: TRBJ2-3
CDR3aa: CASSVSAGVPDTQYF

v_gene: TRBV19
d_gene: TRBD1
j_gene: TRBJ2-4
CDR3aa: CASSGTAARGNIQYF

v_gene: TRBV2
d_gene: TRBD1
j_gene: TRBJ1-4
CDR3aa: CASSDGDRPNEKLFF

v_gene: TRBV29-1
d_gene: .
j_gene: TRBJ2-1
CDR3aa: CSAQTALPGEQFF

v_gene: TRBV11-3
d_gene: .
j_gene: TRBJ1-1
CDR3aa: CASSLGVGATEAFF

v_gene: TRBV3-1/TRBV3-2
d_gene: TRBD2
j_gene: TRBJ2-1
CDR3aa: CASSLSLPGLAGGNEQFF

v_gene: TRBV10-3
d_gene: .
j_gene: TRBJ2-1
CDR3aa: CAISERAGTFNEQFF

v_gene: TRBV19
d_gene: .
j_gene: TRBJ2-2
CDR3aa: CASSIENRAAGELFF

v_gene: TRBV6-2/TRBV6-3
d_gene: TRBD2
j_gene: TRBJ2-1
CDR3aa: CASSWAGGSSYNEQFF

v_gene: TRBV4-2
d_gene: TRBD1
j_gene: TRBJ1-2
CDR3aa: CASSHSDRANYGYTF

v_gene: TRBV13
d_gene: .
j_gene: TRBJ1-1
CDR3aa: CASSLGVGFSEAFF

v_gene: TRBV24-1
d_gene: TRBD2
j_gene: TRBJ2-1
CDR3aa: CATSDSRRLAYNEQFF

v_gene: TRBV5-4
d_gene: TRBD1
j_gene: TRBJ2-6
CDR3aa: CASSPDRGSASGANVLTF

v_gene: TRBV5-1
d_gene: TRBD2
j_gene: TRBJ2-2
CDR3aa: CASSLASGNTGELFF

v_gene: TRBV9
d_gene: .
j_gene: TRBJ2-3
CDR3aa: CASSEGASGTDTQYF

v_gene: TRBV9
d_gene: TRBD1
j_gene: TRBJ1-1
CDR3aa: CASRKGALNTEAFF

v_gene: TRBV3-1/TRBV3-2
d_gene: .
j_gene: TRBJ2-1
CDR3aa: CASSDRDWHYNEQFF

v_gene: TRBV5-1
d_gene: .
j_gene: TRBJ2-1
CDR3aa: CASSLGYGRYDNEQFF

v_gene: TRBV27
d_gene: TRBD2
j_gene: TRBJ2-3
CDR3aa: CASSFGGSSADTQYF

v_gene: TRBV7-9
d_gene: TRBD2
j_gene: TRBJ2-7
CDR3aa: CASSNPNGLAIHEQYF

v_gene: TRBV3-1/TRBV3-2
d_gene: .
j_gene: TRBJ2-2
CDR3aa: CASSPLGLSGTGELFF

v_gene: TRBV27
d_gene: TRBD2
j_gene: TRBJ2-1
CDR3aa: CASSDRGTSGKVYEQFF

v_gene: TRBV5-4
d_gene: .
j_gene: TRBJ1-3
CDR3aa: CASQNGRASGNTIYF

v_gene: TRBV5-1
d_gene: TRBD2
j_gene: TRBJ2-2
CDR3aa: CASSLYSGANTGELFF

v_gene: TRBV28
d_gene: TRBD1
j_gene: TRBJ1-3
CDR3aa: CASSHRTGLGTGNTIYF

v_gene: TRBV2
d_gene: .
j_gene: TRBJ2-5
CDR3aa: CASSPQQASRLAQYF

v_gene: TRBV30
d_gene: .
j_gene: TRBJ2-5
CDR3aa: CAWTPGGETQYF

v_gene: TRBV7-6
d_gene: .
j_gene: TRBJ2-3
CDR3aa: CASSLLRSERGTDTQYF

v_gene: TRBV10-2
d_gene: TRBD2
j_gene: TRBJ2-1
CDR3aa: CASTGLAGASEQFF